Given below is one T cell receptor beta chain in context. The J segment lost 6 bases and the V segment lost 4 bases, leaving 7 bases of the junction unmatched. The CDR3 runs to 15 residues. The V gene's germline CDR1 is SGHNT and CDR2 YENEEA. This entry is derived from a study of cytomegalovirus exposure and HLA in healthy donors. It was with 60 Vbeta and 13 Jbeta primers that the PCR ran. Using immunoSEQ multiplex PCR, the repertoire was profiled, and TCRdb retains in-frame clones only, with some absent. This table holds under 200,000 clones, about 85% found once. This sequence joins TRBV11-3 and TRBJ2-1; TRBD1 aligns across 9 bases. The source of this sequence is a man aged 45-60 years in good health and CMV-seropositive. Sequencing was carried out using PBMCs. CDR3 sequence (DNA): TGTGCCAGCAGCTCCGACAGGGGGAAAATCAATGAGCAGTTCTTC. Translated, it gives CASSSDRGKINEQFF.